This T cell receptor (beta chain) was recovered during a study of technical replicates of blood from several donors. TCRdb keeps only in-frame clones here, not all; method: immunoSEQ multiplex PCR. There are about 68,000 clones in the sample; approximately 97% occur only once, and over 0.2% lies in the top ten. The CDR3 spans 13 residues. Germline CDR1 and CDR2: MNHNS and SASEGT. V was shortened by 5 bases and J by 2 bases, with 9 bases between the two germline ends. This TCR was recovered from a human donor in good health. The specimen was T cells isolated from PBMCs. V gene TRBV6-1 combines with J gene TRBJ1-2; D is uncertain. The CDR3 region is CASSSTLNYGYTF. The DNA for the CDR3 is TGTGCCAGCAGTTCTACACTAAACTATGGCTACACCTTC.